These 30 T cell receptor beta chains came from one sample sequenced in a study of cytomegalovirus exposure and HLA in healthy donors. Method: immunoSEQ multiplex PCR; TCRdb's copy keeps in-frame clones and lacks some. The table records 120,000 to 150,000 clones, about nine tenths of them present only once. The sample comprised PBMCs. These receptors originate from a man between 18 and 35 years old in good health and CMV-seronegative.

The rearrangement uses TRBV7-9 and TRBJ1-2; D call uncertain. The ends were cut back, 4 bases at V and 4 bases at J, with 16 bases in the middle. The CDR3 has 15 amino acids. Looked up from germline, CDR1 is SEHNR and CDR2 is FQNEAQ (reference sequence). CDR3 region: CASSSNDGGSYGYTF. The CDR3 DNA follows: TGTGCCAGCAGCTCCAATGACGGAGGGAGCTATGGCTACACCTTC.

This rearrangement joins TRBV19 to TRBJ1-2, with TRBD1 matching 7 bases. V lost 3 bases, J lost 4 bases, and 2 bases stayed unmatched. The CDR3 is 13 amino acids. Looked up from germline, CDR1 is LNHDA and CDR2 is SQIVND (reference sequence). CDR3 DNA sequence: TGTGCCAGTAGTATGGGGACAGCCTATGGCTACACCTTC. Its translation: CASSMGTAYGYTF.

This clone has just a few counts. V is TRBV5-6 and J is TRBJ1-2, with D unclear. The CDR3 runs to 14 residues. CDR1 SGHDT and CDR2 YYEEEE come from the germline V gene. V dropped 2 bases and J dropped 4 bases, with 12 bases sitting between them. The CDR3 DNA follows: TGTGCCAGCAGCTTAACCGGGAGGCTCTATGGCTACACCTTC. The encoded protein is CASSLTGRLYGYTF.

This clone was detected only a few times. CDR3 coding DNA: TGTGCCAGCAGCAAATACTCAGGGGGGTACGAGCAGTACTTC. The encoded protein is CASSKYSGGYEQYF. The chain joins TRBV6-5 to TRBJ2-7, with a weak D call TRBD1 (7 bases). This CDR3 is 14 amino acids long. From germline, CDR1 is MNHEY and CDR2 SVGAGI. V lost 6 bases, J lost 4 bases, and 16 bases lay in between.

The gene calls are TRBV27 and TRBJ1-2, with D possibly being TRBD1 (6 bases). V was shortened by 5 bases and J by 4 bases, with 14 bases between the two germline ends. CDR1 is MNHEY and CDR2 is SMNVEV in the germline V gene (reference sequence). This CDR3 comprises 14 residues. The CDR3 DNA reads TGTGCCAGCAGTCCCACAGGGTTTGGCTATGGCTACACCTTC. Its protein is CASSPTGFGYGYTF.

The chain uses TRBV5-6 and TRBJ2-1; a weak D match, TRBD2 (5 bases). V shed 4 bases and J shed 7 bases, with 24 bases lying between them. Germline CDR1 is SGHDT and CDR2 is YYEEEE. This CDR3 is built from 17 residues. The DNA for the CDR3 is TGTGCCAGCAGCACCTCGGGATGGCCCTCGGTAGGGAATGAGCAGTTCTTC. This sequence encodes CASSTSGWPSVGNEQFF.

This rearrangement joins TRBV4-3 to TRBJ2-7, with D perhaps matching TRBD2 (5 bases). V was trimmed by 1 base and J by 5 bases, leaving 15 bases between them. Germline V gene sequence: CDR1 LGHNA, CDR2 YSLEER. The CDR3 length is 15 residues. The CDR3 DNA reads TGCGCCAGCAGCCAAGTTCTATTTCGGGGAGACGAGCAGTACTTC. Translated: CASSQVLFRGDEQYF.

The CDR3 region is CAIGGGLNTEAFF. CDR3 nucleotide sequence: TGTGCCATCGGGGGGGGCTTGAACACTGAAGCTTTCTTT. The chain couples TRBV28 to TRBJ1-1; a weak D match, TRBD1 (6 bases). V shed 10 bases and J shed 0 bases, with 12 bases lying between them. The germline gives CDR1 MDHEN, CDR2 SYDVKM. The CDR3 is 13 amino acids.

The chain combines TRBV4-3 with TRBJ1-1; TRBD1 matches 7 bases. Germline CDR1 is LGHNA and CDR2 is YSLEER. The CDR3 covers 13 residues. Trimming removed 7 bases from V and 3 bases from J; junction bases left unmatched: 5. The CDR3 DNA follows: TGCGCCAGCACCCTCGGACAGGACACTGAAGCTTTCTTT. Translating it yields CASTLGQDTEAFF.

The chain is built from TRBV6-1 and TRBJ1-5, with D unclear. Germline CDR1 is MNHNS and CDR2 is SASEGT. With 5 bases removed from V and 5 bases from J, the gap between germline ends came to 16 bases. The CDR3 covers 15 residues. In DNA form, the CDR3 reads TGTGCCAGCAGTTTAGAGGGAGGGTCGTATCAGCCCCAGCATTTT. It is translated as CASSLEGGSYQPQHF.

The chain links TRBV7-9 to TRBJ1-2; 10 bases fit TRBD1. V shed 6 bases, J shed 7 bases, and the junction held 11 bases outside the gene matches. Germline-derived CDR1 and CDR2 are SEHNR and FQNEAQ (reference sequence). This CDR3 has 15 residues. CDR3 amino acids: CASSSGTGVPRGYTF. The CDR3 DNA reads TGTGCCAGCAGTTCCGGGACAGGGGTTCCCCGTGGCTACACCTTC. Looking up the rest from reference TRBV7-9 and TRBJ1-2 gives the full variable domain: DTGVSQNPRHKITKRGQNVTFRCDPISEHNRLYWYRQTLGQGPEFLTYFQNEAQLEKSRLLSDRFSAERPKGSFSTLEIQRTEQGDSAMYLCASSSGTGVPRGYTFGSGTRLTVV.

The rearrangement joins TRBV5-1 to TRBJ2-5; D is unclear. Trimming left V 4 bases short and J 3 bases short, with 7 bases between. Germline V gene sequence: CDR1 SGHRS, CDR2 YFSETQ. CDR3 size: 12 residues. In DNA form, the CDR3 reads TGCGCCAGCAGCCTTAATAAAGAGACCCAGTACTTC. Protein: CASSLNKETQYF.

The rearrangement joins TRBV9 to TRBJ2-3, with a tentative D call TRBD2 (6 bases). V gave up 0 bases and J gave up 4 bases, with 12 bases separating them. CDR3 length: 15 amino acids. CDR1 and CDR2 from the germline V gene are SGDLS and YYNGEE. The CDR3 DNA reads TGTGCCAGCAGCGTAGCTACCAGGGAGGCAGATACGCAGTATTTT. Amino acid sequence: CASSVATREADTQYF.

The V call is TRBV7-8, the J call TRBJ2-7, with no clear D. Per the germline V gene, CDR1 is SGHVS and CDR2 is FQNEAQ. This CDR3 has 13 amino acids. V dropped 1 base and J dropped 3 bases, with 7 bases sitting between them. CDR3 coding DNA: TGTGCCAGCAGCTTAGACACCCTCTACGAGCAGTACTTC. It translates to CASSLDTLYEQYF. Supplemented by reference TRBV7-8 and TRBJ2-7, the full variable domain reads GAGVSQSPRYKVAKRGQDVALRCDPISGHVSLFWYQQALGQGPEFLTYFQNEAQLDKSGLPSDRFFAERPEGSVSTLKIQRTQQEDSAVYLCASSLDTLYEQYFGPGTRLTVT.

V usage is TRBV14 and J usage is TRBJ2-1; 10 nucleotides agree with TRBD2. The germline V gene encodes CDR1 SGHDN and CDR2 FVKESK. This CDR3 has 17 residues. V lost 1 base and J lost 3; bases outside the gene matches: 6. This CDR3 reads CASSQVRGLANYNEQFF. The CDR3 nucleotides read TGTGCCAGCAGCCAAGTCAGGGGACTAGCGAACTACAATGAGCAGTTCTTC.

V is TRBV5-4 and J is TRBJ2-5; 7 bases are a match to TRBD1. Looked up from germline, CDR1 is SGHNT and CDR2 is YYREEE (reference sequence). V trimming: 3 bases; J trimming: 2 bases; junction bases outside the gene matches: 1. The length of the CDR3 is 13 residues. The CDR3 sequence is CASSSTGQETQYF. CDR3 DNA sequence: TGTGCCAGCAGCTCGACAGGGCAAGAGACCCAGTACTTC.

In its sample, this clone was seen once. A junction end diverges from the germline sequence, so it may reflect a read error. V and J are TRBV5-6 and TRBJ1-6, with 9 bases aligning to TRBD1. The CDR3 has 17 amino acids. CDR1 is SGHDT, CDR2 YYEEEE, per germline. The CDR3 DNA reads as TGTGCCAGCAGGTTGGGACAGGGAAGCTCCTATAATTCACCCCTCCACTTT. Translated: CASRLGQGSSYNSPLHF.

This clone was seen once. The V call is TRBV28, the J call TRBJ1-5, with TRBD1 as a possible D gene (5 bases). The germline V and J ends were trimmed by 2 bases and 0 bases, with 8 bases remaining between them. This CDR3 region has 15 residues. The germline V gene encodes CDR1 MDHEN and CDR2 SYDVKM. The CDR3 sequence: CASSLGGASNQPQHF. The CDR3 bases are TGTGCCAGCAGTTTAGGAGGGGCTAGCAATCAGCCCCAGCATTTT.

The chain has TRBV7-6 and TRBJ2-1, with 9 bases that match TRBD2. Losses at the gene ends were 1 base for V and 1 base for J; bases not matched to a gene: 5. The CDR3 is 17 residues long. Germline lookup yields CDR1 SGHVS and CDR2 FNYEAQ. CDR3 residues: CASSLVGGGASYNEQFF. The CDR3 DNA reads TGTGCCAGCAGCTTAGTCGGCGGGGGGGCGTCCTACAATGAGCAGTTCTTC. The full variable domain, in which reference TRBV7-6 and TRBJ2-1 provide the parts outside the CDR3, is GAGVSQSPRYKVTKRGQDVALRCDPISGHVSLYWYRQALGQGPEFLTYFNYEAQQDKSGLPNDRFSAERPEGSISTLTIQRTEQRDSAMYRCASSLVGGGASYNEQFFGPGTRLTVL.

Only a few counts were recorded for this clone. The V call is TRBV23-1, the J call TRBJ1-4, with 10 bases fitting TRBD1. TRBV23-1 is placed among ORFs of uncertain function. The CDR3 totals 14 residues. V was clipped by 5 bases and J by 6 bases; unmatched bases: 3. This chain's CDR3 is CASSSGTGDEKLFF. For the CDR3, the DNA is TGCGCCAGCAGTTCCGGGACAGGGGATGAAAAACTGTTTTTT.

The V gene is TRBV27, the J gene TRBJ2-4; the match to TRBD2 covers 7 bases. With 8 bases clipped from V and 4 bases from J, the junction kept 20 bases outside the gene matches. CDR3 length: 18 residues. CDR1 and CDR2 (germline): MNHEY, SMNVEV (reference sequence). CDR3 sequence reads: CASLPNTRLALPKNIQYF. CDR3 nucleotides: TGTGCCAGCCTTCCCAATACTCGACTAGCCCTCCCTAAAAACATTCAGTACTTC.

The rearrangement links TRBV5-6 to TRBJ2-7; 7 bases map to TRBD2. This CDR3 is 14 amino acids long. The V and J ends lost 3 bases and 3 bases, in that order; junction bases with no gene match: 6. Germline V gene lookup returns CDR1 SGHDT and CDR2 YYEEEE. CDR3 region: CASSYQRDYYEQYF. Written as DNA, the CDR3 is TGTGCCAGCAGCTATCAGCGGGATTACTACGAGCAGTACTTC.

V usage is TRBV4-1 and J usage is TRBJ2-7; weak D call: TRBD1 (6 bases). The germline gives CDR1 MGHRA, CDR2 YSYEKL. This CDR3 is 14 amino acids long. Deletions cut 4 bases from V and 3 bases from J, with 13 bases between. The CDR3 loop reads CASSLPGDGYEQYF. In DNA, the CDR3 is TGCGCCAGCAGCCTCCCAGGGGACGGCTACGAGCAGTACTTC.

The rearrangement uses TRBV6-5 and TRBJ2-4; tentatively, D is TRBD1 (6 bases). Per germline, CDR1 MNHEY and CDR2 SVGAGI. V was trimmed by 2 bases and J by 1 base, leaving 9 bases between them. The CDR3 runs 15 residues. CDR3 sequence (DNA): TGTGCCAGCAGTTACAGGGGGATGGCCAAAAACATTCAGTACTTC. Translation gives CASSYRGMAKNIQYF.

The chain uses TRBV7-7 and TRBJ2-1; D is ambiguous. Deletions cut 1 base from V and 5 bases from J, with 9 bases between. CDR1 is SSHAT and CDR2 is FNYEAQ in the germline V gene (reference sequence). The CDR3 covers 14 residues. The CDR3 DNA reads as TGTGCCAGCAGCTTAGGGGTAGCTAACAATGAGCAGTTCTTC. This translates into CASSLGVANNEQFF.

The chain is built from TRBV2 and TRBJ2-7; D is perhaps TRBD2 (5 bases). This CDR3 region has 14 residues. Germline CDR1 is SNHLY and CDR2 is FYNNEI. Deletions cut 3 bases from V and 0 bases from J, with 9 bases between. The CDR3 sequence: CASSEGSYSYEQYF. CDR3 DNA: TGTGCCAGCAGTGAGGGGAGCTACTCCTACGAGCAGTACTTC.

V and J are TRBV2 and TRBJ2-7; D is possibly TRBD2 (6 bases). Germline V CDR1 and CDR2: SNHLY, FYNNEI. Deletions cut 4 bases from V and 2 bases from J, with 12 bases between. The CDR3 has 14 residues. The CDR3 nucleotides read TGTGCCAGCAGTGGAGGAGGGGAGCCCTACGAGCAGTACTTC. Protein: CASSGGGEPYEQYF.

The rearrangement links TRBV27 to TRBJ1-1; D is unresolved. CDR3 length: 13 amino acids. V lost 4 bases, J lost 2 bases, and 8 bases lay in between. Per germline, CDR1 MNHEY and CDR2 SMNVEV (reference sequence). The CDR3 bases are TGTGCCAGCAGTTCATACAGAAACACTGAAGCTTTCTTT. This sequence encodes CASSSYRNTEAFF.

V gene TRBV28 combines with J gene TRBJ2-5, with 7 bases aligning to TRBD2. Looked up from germline, CDR1 is MDHEN and CDR2 is SYDVKM. CDR3 length: 14 amino acids. V shed 9 bases and J 5 bases; nucleotides not matched to a gene: 12. The DNA for the CDR3 is TGTGCCAGTAGGGAGGGGAAAGAGGGGGAGACCCAGTACTTC. Translated: CASREGKEGETQYF.

V and J are TRBV6-5 and TRBJ2-6; perhaps TRBD1 as D (6 bases). CDR3 length: 15 residues. Trimming pared 2 bases from V and 4 bases from J, leaving 9 bases between. CDR1 is MNHEY, CDR2 SVGAGI, per germline. The CDR3 region has the DNA TGTGCCAGCAGTTACCAGGGGCCGGGGGCCAACGTCCTGACTTTC. This codes for CASSYQGPGANVLTF.